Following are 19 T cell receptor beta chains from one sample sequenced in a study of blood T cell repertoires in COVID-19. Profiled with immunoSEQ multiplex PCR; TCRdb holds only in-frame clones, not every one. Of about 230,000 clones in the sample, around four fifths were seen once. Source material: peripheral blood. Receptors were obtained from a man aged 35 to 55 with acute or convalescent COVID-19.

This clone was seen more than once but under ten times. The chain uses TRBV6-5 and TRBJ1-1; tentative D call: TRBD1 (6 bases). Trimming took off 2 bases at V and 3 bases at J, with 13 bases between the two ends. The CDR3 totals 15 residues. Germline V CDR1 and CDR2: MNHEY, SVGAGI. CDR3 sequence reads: CASSYRGQRDTEAFF. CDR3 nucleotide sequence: TGTGCCAGCAGTTACCGAGGACAGCGCGACACTGAAGCTTTCTTT.

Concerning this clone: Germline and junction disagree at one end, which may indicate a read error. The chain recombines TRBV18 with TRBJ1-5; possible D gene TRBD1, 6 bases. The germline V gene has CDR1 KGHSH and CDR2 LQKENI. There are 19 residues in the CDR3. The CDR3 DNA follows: TGTGCCAGCTCCCCACTAGCTTCATCGGGGGGGGCCCGGAGTCAGCCCCAGCATTTT. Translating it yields CASSPLASSGGARSQPQHF. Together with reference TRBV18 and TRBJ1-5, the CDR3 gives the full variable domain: NAGVMQNPRHLVRRRGQEARLRCSPMKGHSHVYWYRQLPEEGLKFMVYLQKENIIDESGMPKERFSAEFPKEGPSILRIQQVVRGDSAAYFCASSPLASSGGARSQPQHFGDGTRLSIL.

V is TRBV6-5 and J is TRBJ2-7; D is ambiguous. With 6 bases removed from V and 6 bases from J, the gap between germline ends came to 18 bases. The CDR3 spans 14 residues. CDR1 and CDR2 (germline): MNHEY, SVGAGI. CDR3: CASRVSSLSTEQYF. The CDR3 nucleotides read TGTGCCAGCAGAGTTTCTAGTTTATCAACCGAGCAGTACTTC.

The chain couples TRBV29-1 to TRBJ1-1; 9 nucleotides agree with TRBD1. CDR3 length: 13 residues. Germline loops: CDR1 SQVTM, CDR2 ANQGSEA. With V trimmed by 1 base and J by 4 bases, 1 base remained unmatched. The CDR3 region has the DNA TGCAGCGTTGAAGTACAGGGGGCCACTGAAGCTTTCTTT. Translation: CSVEVQGATEAFF.

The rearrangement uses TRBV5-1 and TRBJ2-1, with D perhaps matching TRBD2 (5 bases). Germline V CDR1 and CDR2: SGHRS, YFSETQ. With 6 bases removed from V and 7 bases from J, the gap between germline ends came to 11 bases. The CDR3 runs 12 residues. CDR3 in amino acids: CASTQDLNEQFF. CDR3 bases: TGCGCCAGCACCCAGGACTTAAATGAGCAGTTCTTC.

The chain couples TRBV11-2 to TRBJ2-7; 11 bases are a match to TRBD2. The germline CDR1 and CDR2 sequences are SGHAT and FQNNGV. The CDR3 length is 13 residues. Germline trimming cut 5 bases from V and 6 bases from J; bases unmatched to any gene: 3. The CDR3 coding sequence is TGTGCCAGCAGCCTAGCGGGGGGAACCGAGCAGTACTTC. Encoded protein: CASSLAGGTEQYF. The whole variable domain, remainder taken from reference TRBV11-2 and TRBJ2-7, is EAGVAQSPRYKIIEKRQSVAFWCNPISGHATLYWYQQILGQGPKLLIQFQNNGVVDDSQLPKDRFSAERLKGVDSTLKIQPAKLEDSAVYLCASSLAGGTEQYFGPGTRLTVT.

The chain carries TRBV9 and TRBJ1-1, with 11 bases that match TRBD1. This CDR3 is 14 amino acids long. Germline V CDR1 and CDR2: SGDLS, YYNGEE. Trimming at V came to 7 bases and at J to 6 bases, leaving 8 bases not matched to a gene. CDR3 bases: TGTGCCAGCCGGCCCCGGGGACAGGGGGCTGAAGCTTTCTTT. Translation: CASRPRGQGAEAFF. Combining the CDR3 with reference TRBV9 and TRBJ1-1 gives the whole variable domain DSGVTQTPKHLITATGQRVTLRCSPRSGDLSVYWYQQSLDQGLQFLIQYYNGEERAKGNILERFSAQQFPDLHSELNLSSLELGDSALYFCASRPRGQGAEAFFGQGTRLTVV.

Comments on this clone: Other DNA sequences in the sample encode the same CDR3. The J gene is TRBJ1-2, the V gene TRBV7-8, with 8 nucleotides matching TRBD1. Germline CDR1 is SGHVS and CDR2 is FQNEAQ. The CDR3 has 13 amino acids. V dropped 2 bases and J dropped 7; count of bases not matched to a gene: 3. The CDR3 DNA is TGTGCCAGCAGCTTACAGGGGGCGCGTGGCTACACCTTC. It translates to CASSLQGARGYTF. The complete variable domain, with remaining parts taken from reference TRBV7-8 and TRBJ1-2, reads GAGVSQSPRYKVAKRGQDVALRCDPISGHVSLFWYQQALGQGPEFLTYFQNEAQLDKSGLPSDRFFAERPEGSVSTLKIQRTQQEDSAVYLCASSLQGARGYTFGSGTRLTVV.

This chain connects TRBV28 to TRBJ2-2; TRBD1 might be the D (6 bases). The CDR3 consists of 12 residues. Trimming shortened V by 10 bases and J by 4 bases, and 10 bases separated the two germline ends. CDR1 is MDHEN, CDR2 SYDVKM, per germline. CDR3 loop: CAIQQGTGELFF. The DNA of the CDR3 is TGTGCCATCCAACAGGGCACCGGGGAGCTGTTTTTT.

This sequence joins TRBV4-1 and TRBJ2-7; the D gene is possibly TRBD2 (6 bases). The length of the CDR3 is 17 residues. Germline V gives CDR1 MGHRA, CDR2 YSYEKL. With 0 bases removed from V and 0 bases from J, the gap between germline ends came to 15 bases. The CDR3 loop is CASSQDEVAVSSYEQYF. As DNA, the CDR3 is TGCGCCAGCAGCCAAGATGAGGTAGCGGTGAGCTCCTACGAGCAGTACTTC.

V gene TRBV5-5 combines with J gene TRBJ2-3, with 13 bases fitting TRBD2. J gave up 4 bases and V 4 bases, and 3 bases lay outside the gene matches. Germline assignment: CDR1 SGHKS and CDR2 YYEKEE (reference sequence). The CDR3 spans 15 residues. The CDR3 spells CASSLGLAGADTQYF. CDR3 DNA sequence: TGTGCCAGCAGCCTCGGACTAGCGGGGGCAGATACGCAGTATTTT.

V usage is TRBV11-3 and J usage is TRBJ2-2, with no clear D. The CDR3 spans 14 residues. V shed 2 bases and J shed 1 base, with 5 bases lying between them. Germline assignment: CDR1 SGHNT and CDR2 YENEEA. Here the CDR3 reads CASSLRRNTGELFF. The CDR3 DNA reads TGTGCCAGCAGCTTACGCAGGAACACCGGGGAGCTGTTTTTT.

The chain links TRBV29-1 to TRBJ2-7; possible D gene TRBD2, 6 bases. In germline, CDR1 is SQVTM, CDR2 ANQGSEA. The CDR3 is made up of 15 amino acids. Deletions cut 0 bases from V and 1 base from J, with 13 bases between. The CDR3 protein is CSVEDGIAASYEQYF. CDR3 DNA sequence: TGCAGCGTTGAAGATGGTATAGCGGCATCCTACGAGCAGTACTTC.

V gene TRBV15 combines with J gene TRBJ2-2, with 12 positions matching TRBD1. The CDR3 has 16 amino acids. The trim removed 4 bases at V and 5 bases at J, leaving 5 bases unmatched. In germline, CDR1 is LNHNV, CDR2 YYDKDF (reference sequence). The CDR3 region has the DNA TGTGCCACCAGCACCGGGACAGGGGGCGCGACCGGGGAGCTGTTTTTT. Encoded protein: CATSTGTGGATGELFF.

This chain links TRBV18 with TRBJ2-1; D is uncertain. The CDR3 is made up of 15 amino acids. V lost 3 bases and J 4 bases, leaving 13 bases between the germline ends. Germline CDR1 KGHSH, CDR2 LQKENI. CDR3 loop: CASSPLSTAYNEQFF. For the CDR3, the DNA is TGTGCCAGCTCACCGTTGAGCACAGCATACAATGAGCAGTTCTTC.

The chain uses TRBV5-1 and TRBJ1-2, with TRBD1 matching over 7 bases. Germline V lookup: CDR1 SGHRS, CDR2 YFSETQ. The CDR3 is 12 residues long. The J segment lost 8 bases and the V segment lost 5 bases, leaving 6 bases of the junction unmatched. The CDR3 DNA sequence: TGCGCCAGCAGATGGGACAGTCGGGGCTACACCTTC. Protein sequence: CASRWDSRGYTF.

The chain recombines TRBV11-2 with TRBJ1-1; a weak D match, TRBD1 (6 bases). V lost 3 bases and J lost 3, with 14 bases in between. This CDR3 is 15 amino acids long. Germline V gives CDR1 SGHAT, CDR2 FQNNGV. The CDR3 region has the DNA TGTGCCAGCAGCTTCCTACAGGGCGCGTACACTGAAGCTTTCTTT. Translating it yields CASSFLQGAYTEAFF.

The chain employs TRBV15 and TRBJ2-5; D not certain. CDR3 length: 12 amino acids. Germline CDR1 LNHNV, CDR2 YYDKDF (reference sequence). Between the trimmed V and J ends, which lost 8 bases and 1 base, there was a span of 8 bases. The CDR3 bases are TGTGCCACCGCCCGCGGCCAAGAGACCCAGTACTTC. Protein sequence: CATARGQETQYF.

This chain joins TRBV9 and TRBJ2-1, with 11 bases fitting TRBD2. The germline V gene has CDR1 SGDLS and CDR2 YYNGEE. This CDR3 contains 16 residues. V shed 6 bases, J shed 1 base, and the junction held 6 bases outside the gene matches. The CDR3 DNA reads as TGTGCCAGCAACCCCATAGCGGGAGGGTCCTACAATGAGCAGTTCTTC. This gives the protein CASNPIAGGSYNEQFF.